One and the same sample provided the 9 T cell receptor beta chains below, sequenced in a study of cytomegalovirus exposure and HLA in healthy donors. PCR involved 60 Vbeta and 13 Jbeta primers. The data were produced by immunoSEQ multiplex PCR, yet TCRdb's version contains in-frame clones alone and is incomplete. There are some 170,000 clones in the sample; 65% to 75% occur only once, and 2.5% lies in the top ten. Sequencing used PBMCs. The receptors were gathered from a human donor in good health.

This clone was counted a single time. V gene TRBV27 combines with J gene TRBJ2-7; D might be TRBD2 (7 bases). Germline V gene lookup returns CDR1 MNHEY and CDR2 SMNVEV (reference sequence). V was trimmed by 5 bases and J by 3 bases, leaving 14 bases between them. The CDR3 extends over 14 amino acids. The CDR3 sequence is CASSIQGRGYEQYF. DNA for the CDR3: TGTGCCAGCAGTATCCAGGGGAGGGGCTACGAGCAGTACTTC.

The chain uses TRBV9 and TRBJ2-3; 8 nucleotides match TRBD1. Germline-derived CDR1 and CDR2 are SGDLS and YYNGEE. The CDR3 extends over 17 amino acids. The trim removed 0 bases at V and 4 bases at J, leaving 10 bases unmatched. The CDR3 DNA reads TGTGCCAGCAGCGTAGTAAGGGCAGGGGGCGTCTCAGATACGCAGTATTTT. This translates into CASSVVRAGGVSDTQYF.

On this clone: At one boundary the junction diverges from the germline segment, which might be a read error. V usage is TRBV7-7 and J usage is TRBJ2-5; the match to TRBD1 covers 9 bases. This CDR3 is built from 13 residues. Germline V gene sequence: CDR1 SSHAT, CDR2 FNYEAQ (reference sequence). The CDR3 sequence is CASSSDRGETQYF. For the CDR3, the DNA is TGTGCTAGCAGCTCGGACAGGGGAGAGACCCAGTACTTC.

V is TRBV19 and J is TRBJ1-2; a weak D match, TRBD1 (5 bases). Germline CDR1 reads LNHDA; CDR2 reads SQIVND (reference sequence). The CDR3 spans 14 residues. Trimming pared 2 bases from V and 1 base from J, leaving 8 bases between. CDR3 bases: TGTGCCAGTAGTATACAGGGAATTAACTATGGCTACACCTTC. Its translation: CASSIQGINYGYTF.

This clone was detected only once. The chain couples TRBV4-1 to TRBJ1-2, with no clear D. The CDR3 has 15 residues. V shed 0 bases and J shed 4 bases, with 12 bases lying between them. Germline CDR1 is MGHRA and CDR2 is YSYEKL. The CDR3 protein is CASSQEEVTVYGYTF. The CDR3 DNA is TGCGCCAGCAGCCAAGAGGAAGTCACAGTCTATGGCTACACCTTC.

V gene TRBV18 combines with J gene TRBJ1-1; no reliable D call. The CDR3 loop spans 13 amino acids. The ends were cut back, 2 bases at V and 1 base at J, with 5 bases in the middle. In germline, CDR1 is KGHSH, CDR2 LQKENI. The CDR3 nucleotides read TGTGCCAGCTCACCAGGAGAGAACACTGAAGCTTTCTTT. Amino acid sequence: CASSPGENTEAFF.

The chain couples TRBV5-1 to TRBJ1-2; 12 nucleotides match TRBD1. The CDR3 extends over 16 amino acids. Trimming at V came to 4 bases and at J to 6 bases, leaving 10 bases not matched to a gene. CDR1 SGHRS and CDR2 YFSETQ come from the germline V gene. CDR3 region: CASSLRGTGGGDGYTF. Here the CDR3 DNA reads TGCGCCAGCAGCCTTAGAGGGACAGGGGGCGGTGATGGCTACACCTTC.

The chain combines TRBV6-4 with TRBJ1-2; D perhaps matches TRBD1 (6 bases). Germline assignment: CDR1 MRHNA and CDR2 SNTAGT. Trimming removed 3 bases from V and 6 bases from J, with 8 bases in between. The CDR3 has 12 residues. CDR3 bases: TGTGCCAGCAGTGATCCAGGGGATGGCTACACCTTC. This gives the protein CASSDPGDGYTF.

This clone was found a few times. The chain uses TRBV4-1 and TRBJ1-1; 8 bases map to TRBD1. The germline V gene encodes CDR1 MGHRA and CDR2 YSYEKL. This CDR3 comprises 14 residues. Trimming removed 4 bases from V and 4 bases from J; junction bases left unmatched: 5. CDR3 residues: CASSRPQGGTEAFF. CDR3 sequence (DNA): TGCGCCAGCAGCCGACCACAGGGGGGCACTGAAGCTTTCTTT.